This T cell receptor (beta chain) derives from a study of shared clonotypes between healthy human individuals. Germline CDR1 is SNHLY and CDR2 is FYNNEI. The CDR3 is made up of 19 amino acids. Trimming cost V 5 bases and J 4 bases; bases outside gene matches: 21. TCRdb keeps only in-frame clones here, not all; method: immunoSEQ multiplex PCR. This table holds over 2 million clones, 90% to 95% found once. For this clone: The target antigen is unknown.

General study points: For naive CD4 cells, roughly 4.6% of clonotypes were shared across a handful of donors. On the whole, naive subsets had larger estimated richness than memory subsets had. Clonotypes which were not shared had lower generation probabilities than clonotypes that all four donors shared.

The sample consisted of naive CD4+ T cells sorted from blood. Subset specified: CD45RA+ positively selected. The chain carries TRBV2 and TRBJ2-7; TRBD1 aligns across 9 bases. This sequence originates from a man between 18 and 35 years old in good health. The CDR3 DNA reads as TGTGCCAGCAGTACAGCACCGGGACAGGGAAGGAGGCTGGGATACGAGCAGTACTTC. As protein: CASSTAPGQGRRLGYEQYF.